The 31 T cell receptor beta chains given below trace back to one sample, sequenced in a study of OX40 agonist ivuxolimab in advanced cancers. Sequencing used immunoSEQ multiplex PCR; TCRdb keeps in-frame clones, though not all of them. This sample has under 90,000 clones, with less than 95% found just once. The source was CD4+ or CD8+ T cells sorted from blood, collected in a trial of the OX40 agonist ivuxolimab. The receptor source for this set is an adult with an advanced solid tumor such as melanoma, head and neck, liver or kidney cancer.

This chain uses TRBV18 with TRBJ2-5, with 14 bases identical to TRBD2. V shed 3 bases, J shed 4 bases, and the junction held 1 base outside the gene matches. CDR1 is KGHSH and CDR2 is LQKENI in the germline V gene. The CDR3 spans 15 residues. The CDR3 reads CASSPGTSGRETQYF. CDR3 in DNA: TGTGCCAGCTCACCGGGGACTAGCGGGAGAGAGACCCAGTACTTC. The full variable domain, completed using reference TRBV18 and TRBJ2-5, is NAGVMQNPRHLVRRRGQEARLRCSPMKGHSHVYWYRQLPEEGLKFMVYLQKENIIDESGMPKERFSAEFPKEGPSILRIQQVVRGDSAAYFCASSPGTSGRETQYFGPGTRLLVL.

The sample holds a few counts of this clone. The junction shows a germline mismatch at one end, possibly a read error. V and J are TRBV6-1 and TRBJ2-7, with TRBD1 identical over 7 bases. CDR3 length equals 12 residues. Germline V lookup: CDR1 MNHNS, CDR2 SASEGT. Here the CDR3 reads CASSTGQEPLDF. In DNA form, the CDR3 reads TGTGCCAGCAGTACAGGACAGGAGCCGTTGGACTTC.

V usage is TRBV5-1 and J usage is TRBJ2-5, with 8 bases lining up with TRBD1. V was clipped by 3 bases and J by 4 bases; unmatched bases: 5. Per germline, CDR1 SGHRS and CDR2 YFSETQ. The CDR3 spans 14 residues. In nucleotides, the CDR3 is TGCGCCAGCAGCTCCCCAGGGGGCGGAGAGACCCAGTACTTC. Its translation: CASSSPGGGETQYF.

The V call is TRBV7-2, the J call TRBJ1-1, with TRBD1 matching over 9 bases. J gave up 0 bases and V 5 bases, and 4 bases lay outside the gene matches. Germline V gene lookup returns CDR1 SGHTA and CDR2 FQGNSA. The CDR3 runs 15 residues. The CDR3 loop reads CASSPGTGMNTEAFF. Written as DNA, the CDR3 is TGTGCCAGCAGCCCCGGGACAGGGATGAACACTGAAGCTTTCTTT.

DNA of the CDR3: TGTGCCAGCTCATTTGACCAGAACACTGAAGCTTTCTTT. Its protein product is CASSFDQNTEAFF. The chain couples TRBV18 to TRBJ1-1, with D unclear. The CDR3 runs 13 residues. Trimming shortened V by 5 bases and J by 1 base, and 8 bases separated the two germline ends. Germline lookup yields CDR1 KGHSH and CDR2 LQKENI.

This chain connects TRBV11-2 to TRBJ1-2; maybe TRBD1 (5 bases). Trimming shortened V by 1 base and J by 8 bases, and 23 bases separated the two germline ends. Germline-derived CDR1 and CDR2 are SGHAT and FQNNGV. The CDR3 spans 17 residues. The CDR3: CASSLGGHGPTSRGYTF. CDR3 DNA sequence: TGTGCCAGCAGCTTAGGGGGCCACGGCCCCACTTCAAGGGGCTACACCTTC. Full variable domain (missing parts from reference TRBV11-2 and TRBJ1-2): EAGVAQSPRYKIIEKRQSVAFWCNPISGHATLYWYQQILGQGPKLLIQFQNNGVVDDSQLPKDRFSAERLKGVDSTLKIQPAKLEDSAVYLCASSLGGHGPTSRGYTFGSGTRLTVV.

The CDR3 here is CASSYLTGGPHETQYF. The CDR3 DNA sequence: TGTGCCAGCAGTTACCTAACCGGCGGACCCCATGAGACCCAGTACTTC. This chain connects TRBV6-5 to TRBJ2-5; D is ambiguous. The CDR3 extends over 16 amino acids. CDR1 and CDR2 from the germline V gene are MNHEY and SVGAGI. The V end was cut by 2 bases, the J end by 5 bases, with 18 bases between.

The V gene is TRBV20-1, the J gene TRBJ2-3, with unresolved D. V lost 5 bases and J 5 bases, leaving 5 bases between the germline ends. Looked up from germline, CDR1 is DFQATT and CDR2 is SNEGSKA (reference sequence). This CDR3 spans 10 amino acids. CDR3 sequence: CSAARDTQYF. The CDR3 bases are TGCAGTGCTGCCAGAGATACGCAGTATTTT.

The CDR3 DNA sequence: TGCAGCGTTGAGTCATCTGGGTTTAGGGAGACCCAGTACTTC. Its protein product is CSVESSGFRETQYF. V gene TRBV29-1 combines with J gene TRBJ2-5; no clear D gene. CDR1 and CDR2 from the germline V gene are SQVTM and ANQGSEA. V lost 3 bases to trimming and J lost 5 bases, with 16 bases between them. The CDR3 covers 14 residues.

This sequence joins TRBV6-4 and TRBJ1-2, with 8 nucleotides matching TRBD1. CDR1 is MRHNA and CDR2 is SNTAGT in the germline V gene. This CDR3 contains 12 residues. Unmatched junction bases numbered 3, after V lost 5 bases and J lost 7 bases. The CDR3 reads CASSRQGPGYTF. For the CDR3, the DNA is TGTGCCAGCAGTCGACAGGGGCCTGGCTACACCTTC.

The chain employs TRBV19 and TRBJ1-5, with 8 nucleotides matching TRBD1. Germline V gene sequence: CDR1 LNHDA, CDR2 SQIVND (reference sequence). The CDR3 totals 14 residues. The junction had 4 bases not matched to a gene; V was cut back by 5 bases and J by 4 bases. In nucleotides, the CDR3 is TGTGCCAGTAGTCGGACAGGGCTAAATCAGCCCCAGCATTTT. It yields the protein CASSRTGLNQPQHF.

The rearrangement joins TRBV11-2 to TRBJ2-6; D ambiguous. Germline loops: CDR1 SGHAT, CDR2 FQNNGV. The V gene lost 6 bases and the J gene lost 1 base, with 7 bases spanning the gap. The CDR3 has 14 residues. CDR3 in DNA: TGTGCCAGCAGTCCGGGTTCTGGGGCCAACGTCCTGACTTTC. Translated: CASSPGSGANVLTF.

The chain has TRBV11-3 and TRBJ2-4; D perhaps matches TRBD1 (6 bases). Germline CDR1 and CDR2: SGHNT and YENEEA. Trimming removed 5 bases from V and 10 bases from J, with 18 bases in between. This CDR3 has 14 residues. The CDR3 region is CASSLIRGQRIQYF. For the CDR3, the DNA is TGTGCCAGCAGCCTGATCCGAGGACAGAGAATTCAGTACTTC.

This chain connects TRBV6-7 to TRBJ2-7; D perhaps matches TRBD1 (6 bases). Being an ORF, TRBV6-7 has a function that is uncertain. This CDR3 has 12 amino acids. The V and J ends lost 8 bases and 8 bases respectively, with 16 bases between them. Here the CDR3 reads CASVKTTGKQYF. CDR3 sequence (DNA): TGTGCCAGCGTAAAGACGACAGGTAAGCAGTACTTC.

The table lists this clone with a count of one. The rearrangement links TRBV4-2 to TRBJ2-5; 9 nucleotides match TRBD1. The CDR3 totals 14 residues. Germline lookup yields CDR1 LGHNA and CDR2 YNFKEQ. After removal of 4 bases from V and 4 bases from J, the junction contained 4 bases not matched to a gene. In DNA form, the CDR3 reads TGTGCCAGCAGCCCGGGACAGGGAAGAGAGACCCAGTACTTC. Its protein product is CASSPGQGRETQYF.

The genes are TRBV7-9 and TRBJ2-3, with TRBD2 matching 10 bases. The CDR3 runs 16 residues. The ends lost 5 bases at V and 1 base at J; junction bases unmatched: 6. CDR1 SEHNR and CDR2 FQNEAQ come from the germline V gene (reference sequence). DNA of the CDR3: TGTGCCAGCAGCCCGACCGGGACTAGCGGCACAGATACGCAGTATTTT. The encoded protein is CASSPTGTSGTDTQYF.

The gene calls are TRBV13 and TRBJ2-4, with D perhaps assigned TRBD1 or TRBD2 (5 bases each). There are 17 residues in the CDR3. V was shortened by 4 bases and J by 0 bases, with 16 bases between the two germline ends. Per the germline V gene, CDR1 is PRHDT and CDR2 is FYEKMQ (reference sequence). The CDR3 sequence is CASSSPGAALAKNIQYF. CDR3 DNA: TGTGCCAGCAGCTCCCCCGGGGCGGCGCTAGCCAAAAACATTCAGTACTTC.

The chain uses TRBV19 and TRBJ1-2; no reliable D call. Deletions cut 0 bases from V and 6 bases from J, with 14 bases between. Per germline, CDR1 LNHDA and CDR2 SQIVND (reference sequence). The CDR3 has 15 amino acids. The CDR3 sequence: CASSIDRAVRDGYTF. The CDR3 DNA follows: TGTGCCAGTAGTATAGATCGGGCGGTCCGTGATGGCTACACCTTC. The entire variable domain, with the rest obtained from reference TRBV19 and TRBJ1-2, is as follows: DGGITQSPKYLFRKEGQNVTLSCEQNLNHDAMYWYRQDPGQGLRLIYYSQIVNDFQKGDIAEGYSVSREKKESFPLTVTSAQKNPTAFYLCASSIDRAVRDGYTFGSGTRLTVV.

The rearrangement joins TRBV15 to TRBJ2-2; D is possibly TRBD1 (5 bases). The CDR3 extends over 17 amino acids. Germline values: CDR1 LNHNV, CDR2 YYDKDF (reference sequence). V was cut by 1 base and J by 5 bases, with 17 bases left in between. DNA for the CDR3: TGTGCCACCAGCAGAGGCGAGTGGGTGCAGGGTACCGGGGAGCTGTTTTTT. It yields the protein CATSRGEWVQGTGELFF.

V and J are TRBV10-3 and TRBJ1-1, with 7 nucleotides matching TRBD1. V gave up 5 bases and J gave up 0 bases; unmatched junction bases: 3. The CDR3 runs 14 residues. Germline values: CDR1 ENHRY, CDR2 SYGVKD. CDR3: CAISPGQMNTEAFF. The CDR3 DNA is TGTGCCATCAGTCCGGGACAGATGAACACTGAAGCTTTCTTT.

The V gene is TRBV10-1, the J gene TRBJ2-7, with 11 bases fitting TRBD2. This CDR3 is built from 15 residues. The V gene's germline CDR1 is WNHNN and CDR2 SYGVQD (reference sequence). Losses at the gene ends were 6 bases for V and 6 bases for J; bases not matched to a gene: 10. This CDR3 is CASSFTSGRFFEQYF. CDR3 bases: TGCGCCAGCAGCTTCACTAGCGGGAGATTCTTCGAGCAGTACTTC.

There are a few counts of this clone. This chain joins TRBV18 and TRBJ2-1; possibly TRBD1 for D (6 bases). V was trimmed by 5 bases and J by 10 bases, leaving 12 bases between them. The CDR3 contains 12 residues. CDR1 and CDR2 from the germline V gene are KGHSH and LQKENI. The CDR3 reads CASSSGALEQFF. In nucleotides, the CDR3 is TGTGCCAGCTCATCAGGGGCCTTGGAGCAGTTCTTC.

V and J are TRBV28 and TRBJ1-5; D is perhaps TRBD1 (5 bases). CDR1 is MDHEN, CDR2 SYDVKM, per germline. V shed 7 bases and J shed 4 bases, with 17 bases lying between them. This CDR3 is built from 15 residues. The CDR3 DNA reads TGTGCCAGCACCCTTGGGGCAGCCGGAAATCAGCCCCAGCATTTT. The encoded protein is CASTLGAAGNQPQHF.

This clone occurred a few times. The gene calls are TRBV7-9 and TRBJ2-1; 10 bases line up with TRBD2. The CDR3 sequence is 15 residues long. The V segment lost 5 bases and the J segment 9 bases; nucleotides outside the gene matches: 10. Germline V gives CDR1 SEHNR, CDR2 FQNEAQ (reference sequence). CDR3 coding DNA: TGTGCCAGCAGCCAGGTCAGCGGGGGGGCAGGTGAGCAGTTCTTC. It is translated as CASSQVSGGAGEQFF.

V and J are TRBV27 and TRBJ2-5; either TRBD1 or TRBD2 may fit D (5 bases each). CDR3 size: 12 residues. The V end lost 6 bases, the J end lost 4 bases, and 9 bases lay between the germline ends. CDR1 is MNHEY and CDR2 is SMNVEV in the germline V gene (reference sequence). The CDR3: CASRRGAETQYF. The CDR3 DNA is TGTGCCAGCAGGAGGGGTGCAGAGACCCAGTACTTC.

CDR3 loop: CASSLVAATGYEQYF. The DNA of the CDR3 is TGTGCCAGCAGCTTAGTCGCCGCGACAGGGTACGAGCAGTACTTC. The chain employs TRBV11-3 and TRBJ2-7; 7 nucleotides line up with TRBD1. V dropped 1 base and J dropped 4; count of bases not matched to a gene: 7. This CDR3 spans 15 amino acids. The germline V gene has CDR1 SGHNT and CDR2 YENEEA.

This rearrangement joins TRBV27 to TRBJ2-7; perhaps TRBD2 as D (5 bases). The CDR3 spans 14 residues. Germline V gene sequence: CDR1 MNHEY, CDR2 SMNVEV (reference sequence). V lost 8 bases, J lost 2 bases, and 16 bases lay in between. In DNA form, the CDR3 reads TGTGCCAGCGGACTGTCCCTACCACCCTACGAGCAGTACTTC. It codes for CASGLSLPPYEQYF.

A remark on this clone: Other DNA sequences in this specimen translate into the identical CDR3. The chain employs TRBV5-1 and TRBJ2-5; 11 nucleotides match TRBD2. The CDR3 has 15 residues. Trimming removed 4 bases from V and 2 bases from J; junction bases left unmatched: 4. CDR1 and CDR2 from the germline V gene are SGHRS and YFSETQ. The CDR3 DNA is TGCGCCAGCAGCCGAACTAGCGGGAGTCAAGAGACCCAGTACTTC. Its protein is CASSRTSGSQETQYF.

This clone was observed a handful of times. The chain combines TRBV6-4 with TRBJ2-3; 8 bases are shared with TRBD2. The CDR3 is 15 residues long. Germline CDR1 MRHNA, CDR2 SNTAGT. Germline trimming cut 7 bases from V and 4 bases from J; bases unmatched to any gene: 10. The CDR3 region is CASNSGRSPPDTQYF. The CDR3 nucleotides are TGTGCCAGCAACAGCGGGAGATCCCCTCCAGATACGCAGTATTTT.

In this sample, this clone turned up once. J is TRBJ2-1 and V is TRBV7-2, with unresolved D. Germline V gives CDR1 SGHTA, CDR2 FQGNSA. There are 11 residues in the CDR3. The V and J ends lost 3 bases and 15 bases respectively, with 12 bases between them. CDR3 in DNA: TGTGCCAGCAGCTTGGTGGCATCGCGGTTCTTC. Translating it yields CASSLVASRFF.

This chain joins TRBV18 and TRBJ2-7; D is possibly TRBD2 (7 bases). Trimming removed 6 bases from V and 3 bases from J, with 18 bases in between. The CDR3 loop spans 15 amino acids. Germline-derived CDR1 and CDR2 are KGHSH and LQKENI. CDR3 amino acids: CASSRGGGLNYEQYF. DNA of the CDR3: TGTGCCAGCTCGCGAGGGGGGGGCCTTAACTACGAGCAGTACTTC.